The T cell receptor beta chain under discussion was sequenced for a study of cytomegalovirus exposure and HLA in healthy donors. Study in general: The 600 to 800 first-cohort repertoires shared a platform with the 120 or so validation repertoires, as reported in a later analysis.

The CDR3 length is 12 residues. J gave up 5 bases and V 3 bases, and 2 bases lay outside the gene matches. Per germline, CDR1 SGHDT and CDR2 YYEEEE. The repertoire was sequenced with immunoSEQ multiplex PCR; TCRdb's copy has only in-frame clones and lacks some. The repertoire consists of approximately 300,000 clones, with about nine tenths occurring once and the leading ten covering 0.65% to 0.85%. Notes on the study in general: The authors enumerated over 150 TCR beta chains as linked to cytomegalovirus.

Comments on this clone: Its antigen is not known.

The source is a woman in her late teens or twenties in good health and CMV-seronegative. The V gene is TRBV5-6, the J gene TRBJ2-7; 7 nucleotides match TRBD1. Sequenced: PBMCs. CDR3 sequence: CASSWGTDEQYF. DNA for the CDR3: TGTGCCAGCAGCTGGGGGACAGACGAGCAGTACTTC.